Below, one T cell receptor beta chain is given with its context. The CDR3 is made up of 13 amino acids. Trimming took 1 base from V and 5 from J, leaving 9 bases between them. Germline values: CDR1 MNHNS, CDR2 SASEGT. One entry per CDR3 protein, called by TCRdb with MiXCR from the RT-PCR reads. In the table there are about 700,000 distinct CDR3 sequences, 14% of which are singletons. This receptor was obtained from a female donor in good health, serving as a healthy control. The sample taken for sequencing was memory CD4+ T cells from blood. The J gene is TRBJ2-7, the V gene TRBV6-1; no reliable D call. CDR3 region: CASSEGLRNEQYF. CDR3 in DNA: TGTGCCAGCAGTGAAGGATTGAGGAACGAGCAGTACTTC.